The rows below give T cell receptor beta chains drawn from one sample of a study of early T cells in non-severe SARS-CoV-2 infection. TCRdb used MiXCR to reprocess the 5' RACE reads, holding one entry per CDR3 protein. The sample lists approximately 64,000 distinct CDR3 sequences, 4.9% occurring once. Specimen: whole blood. The receptors were gathered from an adult who was a healthcare worker with PCR-confirmed SARS-CoV-2 infection or an uninfected control (not recorded which). CDR3s include the opening cysteine and the closing phenylalanine or tryptophan. D genes are given only for firm matches. Rows may omit the clone size; those that give it use once, few, many or a size class.

len: 13
d_gene: .
j_gene: TRBJ2-7
abundance: .
v_gene: TRBV12-3/TRBV12-4
CDR3nt: TGTGCCAGCAGTTCGGGGACACAATACGAGCAGTACTTC
CDR3aa: CASSSGTQYEQYF

len: 15
d_gene: TRBD1
j_gene: TRBJ1-1
abundance: many
v_gene: TRBV18
CDR3nt: TGTGCCAGCTCACCCACCGGACAGGGAATCACTGAAGCTTTCTTT
CDR3aa: CASSPTGQGITEAFF

len: 13
d_gene: TRBD1
j_gene: TRBJ1-5
abundance: many
v_gene: TRBV6-6
CDR3nt: TGTGCCAGCAGCTTGGACAGGGCCCAGCCCCAGCATTTT
CDR3aa: CASSLDRAQPQHF

len: 14
d_gene: .
j_gene: TRBJ2-7
abundance: few
v_gene: TRBV10-3
CDR3nt: TGTGCCATCAGTGAGGGAATACAGGGCTACGAGCAGTACTTC
CDR3aa: CAISEGIQGYEQYF

len: 16
d_gene: TRBD1
j_gene: TRBJ1-2
abundance: few
v_gene: TRBV2
CDR3nt: TGTGCCAGCAGTGAACTGACAGGGCTAATTGGCTATGGCTACACCTTC
CDR3aa: CASSELTGLIGYGYTF

len: 16
d_gene: TRBD1
j_gene: TRBJ2-7
abundance: many
v_gene: TRBV11-2
CDR3nt: TGTGCCAGCAGCTTAGTAGGGGGACAGGAATTACACGAGCAGTACTTC
CDR3aa: CASSLVGGQELHEQYF

len: 15
d_gene: .
j_gene: TRBJ2-7
abundance: .
v_gene: TRBV10-3
CDR3nt: TGTGCCATCAGTGGACAGGGGACTAGATCCTACGAGCAGTACTTC
CDR3aa: CAISGQGTRSYEQYF

len: 14
d_gene: .
j_gene: TRBJ1-2
abundance: few
v_gene: TRBV20-1
CDR3nt: TGCAGTGCCGGGGAAGGAACAGCTAACTATGGCTACACCTTC
CDR3aa: CSAGEGTANYGYTF

len: 13
d_gene: .
j_gene: TRBJ2-1
abundance: many
v_gene: TRBV18
CDR3nt: TGTGCCAGCTCATTGGGACCAAACGCATGGCAGTTCTTC
CDR3aa: CASSLGPNAWQFF

len: 16
d_gene: TRBD1
j_gene: TRBJ2-7
abundance: .
v_gene: TRBV9
CDR3nt: TGTGCCAGCAACCTAGGGGACAGGGGGCCTTCTGACGAGCAGTACTTC
CDR3aa: CASNLGDRGPSDEQYF

len: 14
d_gene: .
j_gene: TRBJ2-3
abundance: many
v_gene: TRBV7-3
CDR3nt: TGTGCCAGCAGCTTACCCCTTTGCATGGATACGCAGTATTTT
CDR3aa: CASSLPLCMDTQYF

len: 13
d_gene: .
j_gene: TRBJ2-7
abundance: few
v_gene: TRBV7-9
CDR3nt: TGTGCCAGCAGTTTCCTGCTTGAAGCCGAGCAGTACTTC
CDR3aa: CASSFLLEAEQYF

len: 15
d_gene: TRBD1
j_gene: TRBJ1-4
abundance: few
v_gene: TRBV12-3/TRBV12-4
CDR3nt: TGTGCCAGCAGTCACCGGGACAGGGGCAAGGAAAAACTGTTTTTT
CDR3aa: CASSHRDRGKEKLFF

len: 13
d_gene: .
j_gene: TRBJ2-3
abundance: many
v_gene: TRBV6-5
CDR3nt: TGTGCCAGCAGTTACATGGGGATCGATACGCAGTATTTT
CDR3aa: CASSYMGIDTQYF

len: 17
d_gene: .
j_gene: TRBJ2-1
abundance: few
v_gene: TRBV7-3
CDR3nt: TGTGCCAGCAGCCCGAGTCTTGCCGGGGGAACGGACAATGAGCAGTTCTTC
CDR3aa: CASSPSLAGGTDNEQFF

len: 16
d_gene: TRBD2
j_gene: TRBJ2-1
abundance: many
v_gene: TRBV6-1
CDR3nt: TGTGCCAGCACCCCACCTCTAGCGGGAGGGCCCAATGAGCAGTTCTTC
CDR3aa: CASTPPLAGGPNEQFF

len: 11
d_gene: .
j_gene: TRBJ2-3
abundance: .
v_gene: TRBV20-1
CDR3nt: TGCAGTGCCAGATTTTCAGATACGCAGTATTTT
CDR3aa: CSARFSDTQYF

len: 14
d_gene: .
j_gene: TRBJ1-1
abundance: many
v_gene: TRBV20-1
CDR3nt: TGCAGTGCTAGGCTCACCCAGGGAAACACTGAAGCTTTCTTT
CDR3aa: CSARLTQGNTEAFF

len: 14
d_gene: .
j_gene: TRBJ1-2
abundance: many
v_gene: TRBV30
CDR3nt: TGTGCCTGGAGCGGGGGGCGAGCTAACTATGGCTACACCTTC
CDR3aa: CAWSGGRANYGYTF

len: 13
d_gene: TRBD1
j_gene: TRBJ1-2
abundance: many
v_gene: TRBV7-6
CDR3nt: TGTGCCAGCAGCTTAGTGACAGGGAATGGCTACACCTTC
CDR3aa: CASSLVTGNGYTF

len: 13
d_gene: .
j_gene: TRBJ1-5
abundance: .
v_gene: TRBV28
CDR3nt: TGTGCCAGCAGTTTATCGCGGAATCAGCCCCAGCATTTT
CDR3aa: CASSLSRNQPQHF

len: 22
d_gene: TRBD2
j_gene: TRBJ2-1
abundance: few
v_gene: TRBV7-9
CDR3nt: TGTGCCAGCGGAAAAGCTTTAGGTTCTCTAGCGGGAGCCGAGCTCCCTTATAATGAGCAGTTCTTC
CDR3aa: CASGKALGSLAGAELPYNEQFF

len: 17
d_gene: TRBD2
j_gene: TRBJ2-3
abundance: many
v_gene: TRBV7-2
CDR3nt: TGTGCCAGCAGCTTAGGTCTAGCGGGAGGATTGGCAGATACGCAGTATTTT
CDR3aa: CASSLGLAGGLADTQYF

len: 12
d_gene: .
j_gene: TRBJ2-7
abundance: many
v_gene: TRBV7-9
CDR3nt: TGTGCCAGCGGGGAGGCGACCTACGAGCAGTACTTC
CDR3aa: CASGEATYEQYF

len: 15
d_gene: TRBD2
j_gene: TRBJ2-7
abundance: .
v_gene: TRBV11-2
CDR3nt: TGTGCCAGCAGCTTAGTCCTAGCGGGATACTACGAGCAGTACTTC
CDR3aa: CASSLVLAGYYEQYF

len: 13
d_gene: TRBD2
j_gene: TRBJ2-5
abundance: .
v_gene: TRBV10-3
CDR3nt: TGTGCCACCCTAGCGGAGATACAAGAGACCCAGTACTTC
CDR3aa: CATLAEIQETQYF

len: 16
d_gene: TRBD2
j_gene: TRBJ2-7
abundance: many
v_gene: TRBV19
CDR3nt: TGTGCCAGTAGTATCGGGAGCGGGGGTTTCTCCTACGAGCAGTACTTC
CDR3aa: CASSIGSGGFSYEQYF

len: 13
d_gene: .
j_gene: TRBJ2-7
abundance: few
v_gene: TRBV9
CDR3nt: TGTGCCAGCACCTCTGGCGAGGGCCTCGAGCAGTACTTC
CDR3aa: CASTSGEGLEQYF

len: 17
d_gene: TRBD2
j_gene: TRBJ2-5
abundance: many
v_gene: TRBV5-1
CDR3nt: TGCGCCAGCAGCTTGGGCCCGGCGACTAGCGGGGGAGAGACCCAGTACTTC
CDR3aa: CASSLGPATSGGETQYF

len: 13
d_gene: .
j_gene: TRBJ2-7
abundance: many
v_gene: TRBV6-2/TRBV6-3
CDR3nt: TGTGCCAGCTGCCTGACAGGATCCTACGAGCAGTACTTC
CDR3aa: CASCLTGSYEQYF

len: 12
d_gene: .
j_gene: TRBJ1-1
abundance: few
v_gene: TRBV10-3
CDR3nt: TGTGCCACGTATAAATCAGGATTTGAAGCTTTCTTT
CDR3aa: CATYKSGFEAFF

len: 13
d_gene: .
j_gene: TRBJ2-5
abundance: many
v_gene: TRBV2
CDR3nt: TGTGCCGGACTCAGGTCAGGGTTGGAGACCCAGTACTTC
CDR3aa: CAGLRSGLETQYF

len: 14
d_gene: TRBD1
j_gene: TRBJ2-1
abundance: few
v_gene: TRBV10-3
CDR3nt: TGTGCCATCAGTGACCGGACAGGGGGAAATGAGCAGTTCTTC
CDR3aa: CAISDRTGGNEQFF

len: 14
d_gene: .
j_gene: TRBJ2-7
abundance: many
v_gene: TRBV19
CDR3nt: TGTGCCAGTAGTTCCTCGACAGGATCCTACGAGCAGTACTTC
CDR3aa: CASSSSTGSYEQYF

len: 15
d_gene: TRBD2
j_gene: TRBJ2-1
abundance: many
v_gene: TRBV7-2
CDR3nt: TGTGCCAGCAGCTTAGATAGCGGGGGATACAATGAGCAGTTCTTC
CDR3aa: CASSLDSGGYNEQFF

len: 15
d_gene: TRBD2
j_gene: TRBJ2-1
abundance: many
v_gene: TRBV5-4
CDR3nt: TGTGCCAGCAGCACCTCTAGCGGGGGGGCGAATGAGCAGTTCTTC
CDR3aa: CASSTSSGGANEQFF

len: 16
d_gene: .
j_gene: TRBJ1-5
abundance: many
v_gene: TRBV18
CDR3nt: TGTGCCAGCTCAGAATCGCTCGAGGGGGGCAATCAGCCCCAGCATTTT
CDR3aa: CASSESLEGGNQPQHF

len: 16
d_gene: TRBD2
j_gene: TRBJ2-1
abundance: few
v_gene: TRBV5-1
CDR3nt: TGCGCCAGCAGCACAAGGACTAGCGGGAGTTCTAATGAGCAGTTCTTC
CDR3aa: CASSTRTSGSSNEQFF

len: 14
d_gene: .
j_gene: TRBJ1-6
abundance: many
v_gene: TRBV18
CDR3nt: TGTGCCAGCTCATCCCAGCCAGGGAATTCACCCCTCCACTTT
CDR3aa: CASSSQPGNSPLHF

len: 15
d_gene: TRBD2
j_gene: TRBJ2-1
abundance: many
v_gene: TRBV20-1
CDR3nt: TGCAGTGCTAGAGATATGACTAGCGGGGCCCATGAGCAGTTCTTC
CDR3aa: CSARDMTSGAHEQFF

len: 13
d_gene: TRBD2
j_gene: TRBJ2-1
abundance: many
v_gene: TRBV28
CDR3nt: TGTGCCAGCAGTTCGGGACTAGTTTTCCTCCAGTTCTTC
CDR3aa: CASSSGLVFLQFF

len: 14
d_gene: TRBD2
j_gene: TRBJ2-3
abundance: .
v_gene: TRBV7-2
CDR3nt: TGTGCCAGCAGCGGCCCGACTAGCGTAGATACGCAGTATTTT
CDR3aa: CASSGPTSVDTQYF

len: 12
d_gene: .
j_gene: TRBJ2-3
abundance: many
v_gene: TRBV7-9
CDR3nt: TGTGCCAGCAGTAAAATGCTTGATACGCAGTATTTT
CDR3aa: CASSKMLDTQYF

len: 16
d_gene: .
j_gene: TRBJ2-4
abundance: few
v_gene: TRBV5-6
CDR3nt: TGTGCCAGCAGCTTGTGGAGAACGCCAATGGAAAACATTCAGTACTTC
CDR3aa: CASSLWRTPMENIQYF

len: 13
d_gene: .
j_gene: TRBJ2-7
abundance: few
v_gene: TRBV6-1
CDR3nt: TGTGCCAGCAGTGAACAGTCAACCTACGAGCAGTACTTC
CDR3aa: CASSEQSTYEQYF

len: 14
d_gene: .
j_gene: TRBJ2-7
abundance: .
v_gene: TRBV7-4
CDR3nt: TGTGCCAGCAGCTTATTTTGTAGAACTAAGGAGCAGTACTTC
CDR3aa: CASSLFCRTKEQYF

len: 15
d_gene: TRBD1
j_gene: TRBJ2-1
abundance: many
v_gene: TRBV5-1
CDR3nt: TGCGCCAGCTATACAGGGGGCAGCTCCTACAATGAGCAGTTCTTC
CDR3aa: CASYTGGSSYNEQFF

len: 15
d_gene: .
j_gene: TRBJ1-5
abundance: many
v_gene: TRBV7-2
CDR3nt: TGTGCCAGCAGCCTGACCCTTGGGAGCAATCAGCCCCAGCATTTT
CDR3aa: CASSLTLGSNQPQHF

len: 11
d_gene: .
j_gene: TRBJ2-3
abundance: many
v_gene: TRBV28
CDR3nt: TGTGCCAGCAGCATTCGCGATACGCAGTATTTT
CDR3aa: CASSIRDTQYF

len: 16
d_gene: .
j_gene: TRBJ2-3
abundance: many
v_gene: TRBV13
CDR3nt: TGTGCCAGCAGTTGTATCGAGGGAGATGATGCAGATACGCAGTATTTT
CDR3aa: CASSCIEGDDADTQYF

len: 13
d_gene: .
j_gene: TRBJ2-7
abundance: many
v_gene: TRBV7-6
CDR3nt: TGTGCCAGCAGCTCGAACACCCCCTACGAGCAGTACTTC
CDR3aa: CASSSNTPYEQYF

len: 17
d_gene: TRBD2
j_gene: TRBJ2-1
abundance: many
v_gene: TRBV6-2/TRBV6-3
CDR3nt: TGTGCCAGCAGTTACTCCGGCCTAGCGGGGGTTTACAATGAGCAGTTCTTC
CDR3aa: CASSYSGLAGVYNEQFF

len: 12
d_gene: TRBD2
j_gene: TRBJ2-3
abundance: few
v_gene: TRBV9
CDR3nt: TGTGCCAGCAGCCCCCCGGGGGGTACGCAGTATTTT
CDR3aa: CASSPPGGTQYF

len: 13
d_gene: .
j_gene: TRBJ1-1
abundance: many
v_gene: TRBV6-2/TRBV6-3
CDR3nt: TGTGCCAGCAGTTACTCCCCCCCCACTGAAGCTTTCTTT
CDR3aa: CASSYSPPTEAFF

len: 14
d_gene: .
j_gene: TRBJ1-2
abundance: many
v_gene: TRBV12-2
CDR3nt: TGTGCAAGTCGCCCCGGACAGGCTAACTATGGCTACACCTTC
CDR3aa: CASRPGQANYGYTF

len: 18
d_gene: .
j_gene: TRBJ2-6
abundance: .
v_gene: TRBV11-2
CDR3nt: TGTGCCAGCAGCTCCTCCAGGACACCTCGTTCTGGGGCCAACGTCCTGACTTTC
CDR3aa: CASSSSRTPRSGANVLTF

len: 14
d_gene: .
j_gene: TRBJ1-2
abundance: many
v_gene: TRBV30
CDR3nt: TGTGCCTGGAGTGTACAGGACAGAGCCTATGGCTACACCTTC
CDR3aa: CAWSVQDRAYGYTF